This T cell receptor (beta chain) came from a study of OX40 agonist ivuxolimab in advanced cancers. About the study: A mean age of approximately 60 years, range about 20 to 79, was recorded, and about 83% were male. Participants could have had prior anti-PD-1, anti-PD-L1 or anti-CTLA-4 therapy, and approximately 40% had some.

Study results and limitations: Nonresponders included some who also had low normalized T-cell clonal expansion.

Trimming took 2 bases from V and 5 from J, leaving 10 bases between them. The CDR3 covers 14 residues. Germline lookup yields CDR1 MDHEN and CDR2 SYDVKM. The assay was immunoSEQ multiplex PCR, and TCRdb's table has in-frame clones only and misses some. The repertoire consists of about 46,000 clones, with roughly 85% occurring once and the leading ten covering around 58%. Points on this clone: What it recognizes is unknown.

This chain links TRBV28 with TRBJ1-5; D ambiguous. The material was CD4+ or CD8+ T cells sorted from blood, obtained in a trial of the OX40 agonist ivuxolimab. This sequence originates from an adult with an advanced solid tumor such as melanoma, head and neck, liver or kidney cancer. The CDR3 here is CASSLGLGYQPQHF. CDR3 coding DNA: TGTGCCAGCAGTTTAGGTTTAGGCTATCAGCCCCAGCATTTT.